Here is one T cell receptor (beta chain) with its context. Germline CDR1 is SGDLS and CDR2 is YYNGEE. V lost 3 bases, J lost 5 bases, and 5 bases stayed unmatched. The CDR3 sequence is 15 residues long. Repertoires were generated with immunoSEQ multiplex PCR, while TCRdb's copy carries only in-frame clones and drops some. The data contain approximately 100,000 clones, about 86% of them singletons. This entry is derived from a study of control samples from healthy donors and cancer patients. Sequences were obtained from blood. This sequence originates from a man aged 30 to 45 in good health. This rearrangement joins TRBV9 to TRBJ1-5; 10 bases match TRBD1. The chain's CDR3 is CASSGPGQGHQPQHF. CDR3 sequence (DNA): TGTGCCAGCAGCGGCCCGGGACAGGGGCATCAGCCCCAGCATTTT.